This paragraph reports one T cell receptor (beta chain). The antigen is not known. Profiling relied on immunoSEQ multiplex PCR, and the TCRdb table lists in-frame clones only, not all of them. The table includes about 76,000 clones, 80% to 90% detected once. The record originates from a study of radiation and T cells in renal cell carcinoma. Study outcomes and limitations: Pretreatment tumor biopsies were lacking, so baseline clonotypes are unknown. From baseline, blood top tumor clonotypes peaked at 2 weeks post-radiation.

Time point given: blood 4 weeks post-SBRT, at nephrectomy. Described treatment: 15 Gy SBRT to primary tumor, nephrectomy 4 weeks later. Radiation-treated patients gave blood at baseline, week 2 and week 4. The CDR3 runs to 20 residues. Germline assignment: CDR1 LGHNA and CDR2 YNFKEQ. V trimming: 4 bases; J trimming: 0 bases; junction bases outside the gene matches: 18. The gene calls are TRBV4-2 and TRBJ2-7; 10 bases map to TRBD2. The material was blood, obtained from a patient whose treatment included radiotherapy and nephrectomy. The sequence derives from a woman in her 70s with renal cell carcinoma. The CDR3 DNA sequence: TGTGCCAGCAGCCCCCAGGCAGCTAGCGGGGGCATAGGGGGCTCCTACGAGCAGTACTTC. Protein product: CASSPQAASGGIGGSYEQYF.